Listed below are T cell receptor beta chains from one sample, sequenced in a study of cytomegalovirus exposure and HLA in healthy donors. Generated by immunoSEQ multiplex PCR, the TCRdb table keeps only in-frame clones and is missing some. The sample totals 30,000 to 50,000 clones; its top ten clones hold more than 3%. Sequences were obtained from PBMCs. These receptors originate from a woman aged 25 to 39 in good health and CMV-seropositive. Both conserved end residues are part of each CDR3. Each record gives: V gene, J gene, CDR3 protein.

TRBV25-1,TRBJ1-1,CASSRTGTNTEAFF
TRBV5-1,TRBJ2-1,CASSGSGGYNEQFF
TRBV5-6,TRBJ2-6,CASSPGTGSLSGANVLTF
TRBV4-2,NA,CASSWYRGYEQYF
TRBV6-1,TRBJ2-2,CASSEATPYTGELFF
TRBV5-4,TRBJ1-1,CASSDPEGQGMNTEAFF
TRBV5-1,TRBJ2-2,CASSWPGQGAPGELFF
TRBV13,TRBJ2-5,CASSQAGQGLSQETQYF
TRBV6-5,TRBJ2-5,CASSYSGGEWEQYF
TRBV15,TRBJ2-7,CATSLAPGQGLEQYF
TRBV19,TRBJ1-5,CASNPGTASLSNQPQHF
TRBV4-1,TRBJ1-3,CASSQGVRQSGNTIYF
TRBV27,TRBJ2-7,CASSIRDRGHEQYF
TRBV7-9,NA,CASSLGQGTYEQYF
TRBV6-1,TRBJ1-2,CASSEFSSGNGYTF
TRBV5-1,TRBJ2-1,CASSFGTSGSEQFF
TRBV7-2,TRBJ2-7,CASSLGLAVTYEQYF
TRBV19,TRBJ2-1,CASSQGFSPGDEQFF
TRBV4-1,TRBJ2-1,CASSQESALDEQFF
TRBV2,TRBJ2-6,CASSEPESGANVLTF
TRBV19,TRBJ1-2,CASTMDRGDGYTF
TRBV5-4,TRBJ1-6,CASSPGQGGNSPLHF
TRBV19,TRBJ1-2,CASSPSSPYGYTF
TRBV28,TRBJ2-7,CASSSSGGPAGEQYF
TRBV11-2,TRBJ2-5,CASSLGSGRIQETQYF
TRBV10-1,TRBJ2-7,CASSELTTYEQYF
TRBV7-9,TRBJ1-4,CASSHPTGGEKLFF
TRBV19,TRBJ2-1,CASSKGLAGVNEQFF
TRBV28,TRBJ2-1,CASSFGPVERGPSYNEQFF
TRBV2,TRBJ1-1,CAIIGGVTEAFF
TRBV5-1,TRBJ2-1,CASDLGGAVYNEQFF
TRBV28,TRBJ2-3,CASSSRGKRFSTDTQYF
TRBV4-2,TRBJ1-4,CASSRQTTTNEKLFF
TRBV10-1,TRBJ1-2,CASSSRQTYGYTF
TRBV18,TRBJ1-6,CASSQGNSPLHF
TRBV27,TRBJ1-5,CASSSDSYNQPQHF
TRBV10-2,TRBJ2-7,CASRQGKYEQYF
TRBV28,TRBJ2-3,CASSFRGGQRGDTQYF
TRBV28,TRBJ2-7,CASSLPPGVRVQYEQYF
TRBV2,TRBJ1-3,CASLRDSGNTIYF
TRBV7-8,TRBJ1-2,CASTVGDTRDGYTF
TRBV29-1,TRBJ1-6,CSVGDSGESPLHF
TRBV5-1,TRBJ2-7,CASSLEGRYEQYF
TRBV2,TRBJ1-5,CASSDPTGFSNQPQHF
TRBV5-4,TRBJ2-3,CASSSHPSGSTDTQYF